Below, 5 T cell receptor beta chains from the same sample are listed, as sequenced in a study of blood T cell repertoires in COVID-19. Produced via immunoSEQ multiplex PCR; TCRdb's table is partial and in-frame only. The repertoire has approximately 300,000 clones, just over 85% of them found once; the top ten carry over 9.5%. Sequencing was done on a sample of PBMCs or T cells enriched from blood (not recorded which). The source is a young woman who had recovered from COVID-19.

The V call is TRBV18, the J call TRBJ1-4, with TRBD1 matching over 8 bases. The trim removed 2 bases at V and 2 bases at J, leaving 4 bases unmatched. This CDR3 is built from 16 residues. The germline gives CDR1 KGHSH, CDR2 LQKENI. As DNA, the CDR3 is TGTGCCAGCTCACCAATGGACAGGGTGACTAATGAAAAACTGTTTTTT. Residues: CASSPMDRVTNEKLFF. Combining the CDR3 with reference TRBV18 and TRBJ1-4 gives the whole variable domain NAGVMQNPRHLVRRRGQEARLRCSPMKGHSHVYWYRQLPEEGLKFMVYLQKENIIDESGMPKERFSAEFPKEGPSILRIQQVVRGDSAAYFCASSPMDRVTNEKLFFGSGTQLSVL.

The rearrangement joins TRBV24-1 to TRBJ1-5; D ambiguous. Trimming shortened V by 4 bases and J by 9 bases, and 9 bases separated the two germline ends. CDR3 size: 12 residues. In germline, CDR1 is KGHDR, CDR2 SFDVKD. The CDR3 reads CATSDPTGPQHF. DNA of the CDR3: TGTGCCACCAGTGACCCCACGGGGCCCCAGCATTTT.

J is TRBJ1-4 and V is TRBV23-1; D is ambiguous. TRBV23-1 is annotated as an ORF whose role is uncertain. V was clipped by 8 bases and J by 1 base, with 14 bases between them. The CDR3 runs 15 residues. This CDR3 is CASLTQVLTNEKLFF. The CDR3 nucleotides are TGCGCCAGCCTCACCCAGGTCTTAACTAATGAAAAACTGTTTTTT.

The chain is built from TRBV2 and TRBJ2-3, with D possibly matching TRBD1 (5 bases). Germline-derived CDR1 and CDR2 are SNHLY and FYNNEI. The CDR3 covers 11 residues. V gave up 11 bases and J gave up 4 bases, with 10 bases separating them. CDR3 protein: CAGARSDTQYF. CDR3 in DNA: TGTGCCGGGGCGAGGTCAGATACGCAGTATTTT.

The chain uses TRBV9 and TRBJ1-2; possible D gene TRBD1, 5 bases. Per the germline V gene, CDR1 is SGDLS and CDR2 is YYNGEE. The germline V and J ends were trimmed by 4 bases and 4 bases, with 14 bases remaining between them. CDR3 length equals 14 residues. The DNA of the CDR3 is TGTGCCAGCAGCCCTCGGAGGGGCGGCTATGGCTACACCTTC. Its translation: CASSPRRGGYGYTF.